The sequence of this T cell receptor beta chain was determined in a study of regulatory T cells in long-lasting Graves disease. CDR3 length: 15 amino acids. V lost 4 bases and J lost 4, with 15 bases in between. Germline V gives CDR1 SGHAT, CDR2 FQNNGV. Of note for this clonotype: Its antigen remains unknown.

Time point given: persistent/refractory GD, antithyroid drugs over 5 years with positive TRAb. Scientists built the TCR library using RNA that was extracted from PBMCs. The TCR beta library used iRepertoire HTBI primers with Arm-PCR amplification of CDR3. TCRdb reprocessed the multiplex PCR reads via MiXCR and lists one record per CDR3 protein. The data show some 300,000 distinct CDR3 sequences, around a fifth seen once. Regarding the study as a whole: Patients with persistent disease shared fewer than 3,500 public clonotypes, outpacing the approximately 920 shared by new patients.

The sequencing here drew on peripheral blood mononuclear cells (PBMCs), taken when the disease was refractory, from a patient treated with antithyroid drugs. The TCR sequence derives from a female donor with Graves disease. The chain uses TRBV11-2 and TRBJ2-3; either TRBD1 or TRBD2 may fit D (5 bases each). CDR3 DNA: TGTGCCAGCAGCTGGGGAGCCTCCAGGGCAGATACGCAGTATTTT. Amino acids: CASSWGASRADTQYF.